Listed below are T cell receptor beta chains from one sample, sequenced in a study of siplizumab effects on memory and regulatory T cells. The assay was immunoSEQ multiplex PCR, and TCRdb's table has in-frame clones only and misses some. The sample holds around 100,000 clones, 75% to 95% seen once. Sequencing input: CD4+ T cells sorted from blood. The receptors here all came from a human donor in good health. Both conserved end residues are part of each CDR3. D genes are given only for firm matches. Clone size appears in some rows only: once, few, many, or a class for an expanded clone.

CDR3 protein: CASSPGRYHYGYTF
CDR3 DNA: TGTGCCAGCAGTCCCGGCAGGTACCACTATGGCTACACCTTC
J gene: TRBJ1-2
V gene: TRBV6-5
D gene: .
clone size: .

CDR3 protein: CASSMIGQGAYEQYF
CDR3 DNA: TGTGCCAGTAGTATGATCGGTCAGGGAGCCTACGAGCAGTACTTC
J gene: TRBJ2-7
V gene: TRBV19
D gene: .
clone size: .

CDR3 protein: CASSLGTTNPYEQYF
CDR3 DNA: TGTGCCAGCAGTTTGGGCACGACGAACCCCTACGAGCAGTACTTC
J gene: TRBJ2-7
V gene: TRBV28
D gene: .
clone size: .

CDR3 protein: CASTQTASGNRDTQYF
CDR3 DNA: TGCGCCAGCACCCAAACCGCTAGCGGGAACAGGGATACGCAGTATTTT
J gene: TRBJ2-3
V gene: TRBV4-1
D gene: TRBD2
clone size: .

CDR3 protein: CASSMQGAGNTIYF
CDR3 DNA: TGTGCCAGCTCAATGCAGGGGGCTGGAAACACCATATATTTT
J gene: TRBJ1-3
V gene: TRBV18
D gene: TRBD1
clone size: .

CDR3 protein: CASSLATGQGAFQPQHF
CDR3 DNA: TGTGCCAGCAGCTTGGCTACCGGACAGGGGGCTTTTCAGCCCCAGCATTTT
J gene: TRBJ1-5
V gene: TRBV7-2
D gene: TRBD1
clone size: once

CDR3 protein: CASNEGDAGELFF
CDR3 DNA: TGTGCCAGCAATGAGGGGGACGCCGGGGAGCTGTTTTTT
J gene: TRBJ2-2
V gene: TRBV28
D gene: .
clone size: .

CDR3 protein: CASSFQGQDTQYF
CDR3 DNA: TGTGCCAGCAGCTTTCAGGGTCAAGATACGCAGTATTTT
J gene: TRBJ2-3
V gene: TRBV11-2
D gene: .
clone size: once

CDR3 protein: CSAQRYYEQYF
CDR3 DNA: TGCAGTGCTCAGCGATACTACGAGCAGTACTTC
J gene: TRBJ2-7
V gene: TRBV20-1
D gene: .
clone size: .

CDR3 protein: CASSERGSPRETQYF
CDR3 DNA: TGTGCCAGCAGCGAGCGGGGGAGTCCGAGGGAGACCCAGTACTTC
J gene: TRBJ2-5
V gene: TRBV9
D gene: TRBD2
clone size: .

CDR3 protein: CASSQEGPGAGGFGLYNEQFF
CDR3 DNA: TGCGCCAGCAGCCAAGAAGGGCCTGGAGCGGGGGGATTCGGCCTCTACAATGAGCAGTTCTTC
J gene: TRBJ2-1
V gene: TRBV4-1
D gene: TRBD2
clone size: .

CDR3 protein: CAISDGITKLEQYF
CDR3 DNA: TGTGCCATCAGTGATGGGATTACGAAACTCGAGCAGTACTTC
J gene: TRBJ2-7
V gene: TRBV10-3
D gene: .
clone size: .

CDR3 protein: CASSSPSTDTQYF
CDR3 DNA: TGTGCCAGCAGCTCACCTAGCACAGATACGCAGTATTTT
J gene: TRBJ2-3
V gene: TRBV5-4
D gene: .
clone size: .

CDR3 protein: CASSLEAGGVTDTQYF
CDR3 DNA: TGTGCCAGCAGCTTGGAAGCGGGGGGGGTCACAGATACGCAGTATTTT
J gene: TRBJ2-3
V gene: TRBV7-2
D gene: TRBD2
clone size: .

CDR3 protein: CSVARENYEQYF
CDR3 DNA: TGCAGCGTTGCCAGGGAGAACTACGAGCAGTACTTC
J gene: TRBJ2-7
V gene: TRBV29-1
D gene: .
clone size: .

CDR3 protein: CASSAAQGQHYGYTF
CDR3 DNA: TGTGCCAGCAGTGCAGCCCAGGGACAGCACTATGGCTACACCTTC
J gene: TRBJ1-2
V gene: TRBV6-4
D gene: TRBD1
clone size: .

CDR3 protein: CASSLVHGQQGLPYF
CDR3 DNA: TGTGCCAGCAGCTTAGTTCACGGACAGCAGGGACTCCCGTACTTC
J gene: TRBJ2-5
V gene: TRBV7-2
D gene: .
clone size: .